The rows below give T cell receptor beta chains drawn from one sample of a study of blood T cell repertoires in COVID-19. Sequencing was performed with immunoSEQ multiplex PCR; in TCRdb, only in-frame clones are kept and a portion is missing. Here the sample spans some 60,000 clones, under 85% being singletons. What was sequenced was peripheral blood. Receptor source: a woman of 80 years or more with acute or convalescent COVID-19. CDR3s leave out the opening cysteine and the closing phenylalanine or tryptophan.

j_call v_call cdr3_aa
TRBJ2-7 TRBV5-1 ASRWAGPPYEQY
TRBJ1-1 TRBV6-1 ASSEVGTEAF
TRBJ2-1 TRBV4-1 ASSQGRGTNEQF
TRBJ1-5 TRBV28 ASSSPGTGIRQPQH
TRBJ1-3 TRBV11-3 ASSQSGNTIY
TRBJ1-3 TRBV30 AWSVTGENTIY
TRBJ2-5 TRBV5-1 ASGVGASGLQETQY
TRBJ1-2 TRBV25-1 ASSSGGGLNGYT
TRBJ2-7 TRBV11-2 ASSLERGQVYEQY
TRBJ2-7 TRBV5-1 ASSYPGRDEQY
TRBJ1-2 TRBV7-9 ASSQGTGKGYGYT
TRBJ2-7 TRBV10-3 AISTGTLSSYEQY
TRBJ2-7 TRBV29-1 SVESRSYEQY
TRBJ1-5 TRBV29-1 SVGQGVGQPQH
TRBJ2-5 TRBV6-5 ASRDRGVETQY
TRBJ2-5 TRBV12-5 ASGVGQGGETQY
TRBJ2-1 TRBV9 ASSVGLAGGSYNEQF
TRBJ1-4 TRBV19 ASTGQALVNEKLF
TRBJ1-2 TRBV27 ASYGDTNYGYTFGYT
TRBJ2-1 TRBV6-5 ASNQGQGVFNEQF
TRBJ2-7 TRBV6-2/TRBV6-3 ASSYPTRGEVTYEQY
TRBJ2-2 TRBV6-6 ASTRSGSGTGELF
TRBJ2-2 TRBV5-6 ASSLARGGKTGELF